The table lists the clone carrying this T cell receptor beta chain with many counts. This sample stems from a study of neurological immune-mediated disorders. MiXCR, applied by TCRdb to the 5' RACE reads, yields one record per CDR3 protein. The table shows tens of thousands of distinct CDR3 sequences, with about 22% occurring only once. The time point was: technical triplicate 3. The material sequenced was PBMCs. The receptor comes from a man aged 60 to 69 with HTLV-1-associated myelopathy (HAM/TSP).

For the CDR3, the DNA is TGTGCCAGCAGTGTGACAGACTATGGCTACACCTTC. Protein sequence: CASSVTDYGYTF. The V gene is TRBV28, the J gene TRBJ1-2, with D perhaps TRBD1 (5 bases). The CDR3 is 12 residues long. Per germline, CDR1 MDHEN and CDR2 SYDVKM. V lost 5 bases and J 3 bases, leaving 7 bases between the germline ends.